Reported below is one T cell receptor beta chain. What it recognizes is unknown. This record comes from a study of CD8+ T cells in alopecia areata. Study results and limitations: Lesional scalp, notably in alopecia totalis/universalis, had clonality above that of normal scalp. TCRs were shared less clearly across patients than in mice, possibly for HLA-related reasons.

Reverse transcribed after extraction, RNA yielded cDNA as the sequencing template. The protocol was immunoSEQ multiplex PCR, while the TCRdb copy is restricted to in-frame clones and leaves out a portion. The data contain 190,000 or so clones, over 45% of them seen just once; the ten biggest clones take up 5.5% to 6%. V was clipped by 3 bases and J by 1 base; unmatched bases: 5. The CDR3 sequence is 15 residues long. Per germline, CDR1 SGDLS and CDR2 YYNGEE. Treatment in this sample: oral pan-JAK inhibitor, 5-10 mg twice daily. Specimens obtained from alopecia areata patients comprised lesional scalp punch biopsies and peripheral blood.

The TCR was taken from a human donor with alopecia areata. This specimen consisted of CD4+ T cells sorted from blood, obtained at week 24, from a patient treated with tofacitinib. The genes are TRBV9 and TRBJ2-3, with TRBD2 matching over 7 bases. The CDR3 DNA reads as TGTGCCAGCAGCGGCACTAGCGACCGCACAGATACGCAGTATTTT. Translating it yields CASSGTSDRTDTQYF. The variable domain in full, completed from reference TRBV9 and TRBJ2-3, reads DSGVTQTPKHLITATGQRVTLRCSPRSGDLSVYWYQQSLDQGLQFLIQYYNGEERAKGNILERFSAQQFPDLHSELNLSSLELGDSALYFCASSGTSDRTDTQYFGPGTRLTVL.